These 10 T cell receptor beta chains were sequenced from one sample in a study of T cell repertoires in cytomegalovirus infection. TCRdb re-called the reads with MiXCR, one entry per CDR3 protein. This table holds roughly 300,000 distinct CDR3 sequences, under 30% found once. Sequencing used PBMCs. The origin of the receptors is a human donor in good health (CMV status not recorded). Some clones in this sample may be carry-over from other donors' samples.

The chain links TRBV15 to TRBJ1-1, with 8 bases lining up with TRBD1. The CDR3 covers 15 residues. The J segment lost 5 bases and the V segment lost 5 bases, leaving 10 bases of the junction unmatched. Germline CDR1 LNHNV, CDR2 YYDKDF (reference sequence). The CDR3 bases are TGTGCCACCAGCCGACATATCAGGGGGCTGACTGAAGCTTTCTTT. Residues: CATSRHIRGLTEAFF.

This clonotype was counted at least ten times. V and J are TRBV7-2 and TRBJ1-5; D not certain. Germline-derived CDR1 and CDR2 are SGHTA and FQGNSA. The CDR3 spans 16 residues. The ends were cut back, 5 bases at V and 2 bases at J, with 16 bases in the middle. The DNA for the CDR3 is TGTGCCAGCAGCCCCCAGACACGGGCTGGCAATCAGCCCCAGCATTTT. Translating gives CASSPQTRAGNQPQHF.

A few counts support this clonotype. V is TRBV28 and J is TRBJ2-7; D uncertain. The CDR3 loop spans 12 amino acids. The germline gives CDR1 MDHEN, CDR2 SYDVKM. Trimming shortened V by 7 bases and J by 4 bases, and 11 bases separated the two germline ends. The CDR3 sequence: CASTQELYEQYF. Written as DNA, the CDR3 is TGTGCCAGCACCCAGGAATTATACGAGCAGTACTTC.

The chain employs TRBV29-1 and TRBJ2-5; no definite D call. Trimming removed 4 bases at V and 5 bases at J, with 8 bases between. Germline CDR1 SQVTM, CDR2 ANQGSEA. CDR3 size: 11 residues. CDR3 coding DNA: TGCAGCGTTGTGGTCGGGGAGACCCAGTACTTC. Translating gives CSVVVGETQYF. Together with reference TRBV29-1 and TRBJ2-5, the CDR3 gives the full variable domain: SAVISQKPSRDICQRGTSLTIQCQVDSQVTMMFWYRQQPGQSLTLIATANQGSEATYESGFVIDKFPISRPNLTFSTLTVSNMSPEDSSIYLCSVVVGETQYFGPGTRLLVL.

This clonotype has more than one count but fewer than ten. This chain joins TRBV12-5 and TRBJ2-7; 10 bases align to TRBD2. The J segment lost 5 bases and the V segment lost 6 bases, leaving 7 bases of the junction unmatched. The germline CDR1 and CDR2 sequences are LGHNT and FRNRAP. This CDR3 is built from 14 residues. The CDR3 protein is CASGPGLAGDEQYF. The DNA of the CDR3 is TGTGCTAGTGGCCCCGGGCTAGCGGGAGACGAGCAGTACTTC.

This chain uses TRBV19 with TRBJ2-1; 9 bases align to TRBD1. Trimming cost V 4 bases and J 5 bases; bases outside gene matches: 6. Germline values: CDR1 LNHDA, CDR2 SQIVND (reference sequence). The CDR3 is made up of 15 amino acids. The CDR3 region has the DNA TGTGCCAGTAGTACCGGGACAGGGAGAAACAATGAGCAGTTCTTC. Its translation is CASSTGTGRNNEQFF.

This clonotype was found a few times. The rearrangement uses TRBV12-3 or TRBV12-4 and TRBJ2-2, with TRBD2 identical over 13 bases. This CDR3 comprises 14 residues. J was trimmed by 6 bases and V by 10 bases; bases with no gene match: 5. CDR3 coding DNA: TGTGCCACCGGACTAGCGGGAGTAGCCGGGGAGCTGTTTTTT. Its translation is CATGLAGVAGELFF.

V gene TRBV24-1 combines with J gene TRBJ2-1; D is undetermined. CDR3 length: 14 residues. Germline V lookup: CDR1 KGHDR, CDR2 SFDVKD. V was clipped by 8 bases and J by 1 base, with 11 bases between them. The CDR3 reads CATTAAESYNEQFF. CDR3 coding DNA: TGTGCCACCACCGCCGCGGAGTCCTACAATGAGCAGTTCTTC.

CDR3 sequence (DNA): TGTGCCAGCAGCCAAGGCCGACTAGCGGCCACAGATACGCAGTATTTT. Amino acids: CASSQGRLAATDTQYF. This sequence joins TRBV7-2 and TRBJ2-3, with 9 bases identical to TRBD2. V shed 5 bases, J shed 2 bases, and the junction held 8 bases outside the gene matches. The length of the CDR3 is 16 residues. From germline, CDR1 is SGHTA and CDR2 FQGNSA.

The genes are TRBV11-2 and TRBJ1-5, with D perhaps matching TRBD1 (5 bases). Germline CDR1 SGHAT, CDR2 FQNNGV. CDR3 length equals 15 residues. V shed 7 bases and J shed 4 bases, with 17 bases lying between them. The CDR3 bases are TGTGCCAGCACTAGTGGGACGGGGAGAAATCAGCCCCAGCATTTT. Its translation is CASTSGTGRNQPQHF.